This paragraph covers one T cell receptor beta chain sequence. What it recognizes is unknown. CDR1 and CDR2 from the germline V gene are MNHEY and SVGAGI. The CDR3 covers 12 residues. The V gene lost 8 bases and the J gene lost 3 bases, with 8 bases spanning the gap. The sample originates from a study of vaccination effects on CD4 cells after COVID-19. Turning to the study itself: Participants were given two doses of BNT162b2 or mRNA-1273 vaccine. Convalescent patients (n = two) were sampled 16 days and one week prevaccination.

Study results and limitations: Marked clonal contraction of infection- and vaccine-induced clones was seen late after vaccination.

Antigen-specific CD4+ T cells were expanded with viral peptide pools in the ViraFEST assay before sequencing. Subsequent to a culture period of 10 to 11 days, CD4+ T cells were isolated. This individual tested PCR-positive for SARS-CoV-2 infection between March and December 2020. Repertoires were generated with immunoSEQ multiplex PCR, while TCRdb's copy carries only in-frame clones and drops some. Here the sample spans around 28,000 clones, about three quarters being singletons. Sequencing used CD4+ T cells from PBMCs cultured with HCoV-NL63 spike peptides, obtained before COVID-19 vaccination. The chain uses TRBV6-5 and TRBJ1-5; no firm D call. The clonotype comes from a human donor who had a prior SARS-CoV-2 infection. DNA for the CDR3: TGTGCCAGCGGGGTTTACAATCAGCCCCAGCATTTT. Translation gives CASGVYNQPQHF.